What follows is one TCR beta chain and its context. This record comes from a study of cytomegalovirus exposure and HLA in healthy donors. Germline V gives CDR1 LGHNA, CDR2 YSLEER. This CDR3 contains 14 residues. Amplification used 60 Vbeta primers and 13 Jbeta primers. The data were produced by immunoSEQ multiplex PCR, yet TCRdb's version contains in-frame clones alone and is incomplete. This table holds around 110,000 clones, approximately 70% found once. This chain joins TRBV4-3 and TRBJ2-5, with 8 bases matching TRBD1. The J call may be mistaken, given a closer DNA end match to TRBJ2-7. Sequences were obtained from PBMCs. The clonotype was recovered from a woman in her forties in good health and CMV-seropositive. The CDR3: CASSLGQGAYEQYF. The CDR3 DNA follows: TGCGCCAGCAGCCTCGGACAGGGTGCCTACGAGCAGTACTTC.